Sequencing of this TCR beta chain was carried out in a study of CD8 T cells in Susac syndrome. Whole-study findings and limits: The study's TCR sequencing and HLA analysis covered a relatively small number of individuals, and the study acknowledged this.

Controls comprised healthy donors matched for age and sex. It was negative isolation that provided the CD8+ and CD4+ T cells, whereas TEMRA cells were enriched by FACS. Of note for this clonotype: Its antigen is as yet unknown.

Roughly 0.45 to 1 ug RNA was reverse transcribed with random hexamers. The CDR3 of TCR beta was amplified by immunoSEQ multiplex PCR across 54 Vbeta and 13 Jbeta. A single record per CDR3 protein comes from TCRdb applying MiXCR to the immunoSEQ multiplex PCR reads. The table has fewer than 200,000 distinct CDR3 sequences, approximately 95% seen once; the top ten hold around 0.096%. This clonotype was sampled from a human donor in good health. The sequenced sample was CD4+ T cells from PBMCs.

DNA of the CDR3: TGTGCCAGCAGTCCCACCTCCCTTCGGGCGAACACTGAAGCTTTCTTT. Translating gives CASSPTSLRANTEAFF. The rearrangement joins TRBV6-2 or TRBV6-3 to TRBJ1-1; no definite D call. Germline V lookup: CDR1 MNHEY, CDR2 SVGEGT. The CDR3 has 16 residues. V was cut by 5 bases and J by 1 base, with 17 bases left in between.